Below, 27 T cell receptor beta chains from the same sample are listed, as sequenced in a study of shared clonotypes between healthy human individuals. Sequencing was performed with immunoSEQ multiplex PCR; in TCRdb, only in-frame clones are kept and a portion is missing. The sample has about 330,000 clones, more than 75% seen once. Sequenced: memory CD8+ T cells sorted from blood. Sample subset: CD45RO+ cells pooled with CCR7-negative TemRA cells. These receptors all come from a man between 18 and 29 years old in good health.

The gene calls are TRBV4-1 and TRBJ1-1; D is undetermined. The CDR3 is 15 residues long. Germline CDR1 and CDR2: MGHRA and YSYEKL. V lost 2 bases and J lost 0, with 10 bases in between. This CDR3 is CASSQTEGLNTEAFF. CDR3 bases: TGCGCCAGCAGCCAAACTGAGGGCTTGAACACTGAAGCTTTCTTT.

The genes are TRBV11-2 and TRBJ1-1; D call uncertain. The CDR3 covers 14 residues. V lost 4 bases, J lost 0 bases, and 9 bases lay in between. The germline gives CDR1 SGHAT, CDR2 FQNNGV. The CDR3 DNA sequence: TGTGCCAGCAGCTCGGGGTGGGTGAACACTGAAGCTTTCTTT. It translates to CASSSGWVNTEAFF.

This clone has just one count. The V and J genes are TRBV28 and TRBJ2-7; possibly TRBD2 for D (5 bases). V lost 2 bases and J lost 4, with 9 bases in between. The germline V gene has CDR1 MDHEN and CDR2 SYDVKM. The CDR3 length is 13 residues. CDR3 protein: CASSLIGGYEQYF. CDR3 DNA: TGTGCCAGCAGTTTAATAGGAGGTTACGAGCAGTACTTC.

The chain is built from TRBV19 and TRBJ1-3; the D gene is possibly TRBD1 (6 bases). This CDR3 comprises 16 residues. V lost 1 base and J lost 2, with 12 bases in between. Germline CDR1 is LNHDA and CDR2 is SQIVND (reference sequence). The CDR3 DNA follows: TGTGCCAGTAGTATAGTGGAACAGGGTGCTGGAAACACCATATATTTT. Translation gives CASSIVEQGAGNTIYF.

The CDR3 DNA reads as TGTGCCAGCAGCTTGGTGCCTGAAGCTTTCTTT. Protein: CASSLVPEAFF. The V and J genes are TRBV5-4 and TRBJ1-1; D not certain. The CDR3 extends over 11 amino acids. V lost 0 bases and J lost 6, with 3 bases in between. CDR1 and CDR2 from the germline V gene are SGHNT and YYREEE (reference sequence).

The V and J genes are TRBV29-1 and TRBJ2-1, with a possible D match to TRBD1 (5 bases). Per germline, CDR1 SQVTM and CDR2 ANQGSEA. The CDR3 has 13 residues. Trimming shortened V by 3 bases and J by 8 bases, and 14 bases separated the two germline ends. CDR3 region: CSVEGLHLDEQFF. DNA for the CDR3: TGCAGCGTTGAGGGGCTGCACTTGGATGAGCAGTTCTTC.

The chain joins TRBV2 to TRBJ1-1; D may be TRBD1 (6 bases). This CDR3 region has 13 residues. CDR1 and CDR2 from the germline V gene are SNHLY and FYNNEI. The V end was cut by 8 bases, the J end by 4 bases, with 14 bases between. The CDR3 region has the DNA TGTGCCAGCGGGATACAGGGATCCACTGAAGCTTTCTTT. This encodes CASGIQGSTEAFF.

This chain links TRBV7-9 with TRBJ2-7; D is perhaps TRBD1 (5 bases). V shed 5 bases and J shed 4 bases, with 21 bases lying between them. Germline values: CDR1 SEHNR, CDR2 FQNEAQ (reference sequence). The CDR3 loop spans 16 amino acids. The DNA of the CDR3 is TGTGCCAGCAGCCCCGGGTCAGGGATGTTCAAGTACGAGCAGTACTTC. Translating it yields CASSPGSGMFKYEQYF. Based on the CDR3 plus reference TRBV7-9 and TRBJ2-7, the full variable domain is DTGVSQNPRHKITKRGQNVTFRCDPISEHNRLYWYRQTLGQGPEFLTYFQNEAQLEKSRLLSDRFSAERPKGSFSTLEIQRTEQGDSAMYLCASSPGSGMFKYEQYFGPGTRLTVT.

The rearrangement links TRBV18 to TRBJ1-4; D is perhaps TRBD1 (5 bases). Trimming took 3 bases from V and 4 from J, leaving 15 bases between them. The CDR3 totals 16 residues. CDR1 is KGHSH, CDR2 LQKENI, per germline. DNA for the CDR3: TGTGCCAGCTCACCGACCGGGACGGAGGATAATGAAAAACTGTTTTTT. Amino acids: CASSPTGTEDNEKLFF.

The gene calls are TRBV21-1 and TRBJ2-3. TRBV21-1 is a pseudogene locus. This CDR3 comprises 13 residues. The CDR3 DNA sequence: TGTGCCAAGGAGGGGGAGTCCACAGATACGCAGTATTTT. Protein product: CAKEGESTDTQYF.

This chain uses TRBV27 with TRBJ2-7; D gene ambiguous. Germline V CDR1 and CDR2: MNHEY, SMNVEV (reference sequence). V was trimmed by 5 bases and J by 5 bases, leaving 10 bases between them. There are 12 residues in the CDR3. The CDR3 sequence is CASSGGPHEQYF. The DNA for the CDR3 is TGTGCCAGCAGTGGCGGACCCCACGAGCAGTACTTC.

CDR3 bases: TGCGCCAGCAGCCGGCGAGGACAGGCTAGCTCCTACGAGCAGTACTTC. Amino acids: CASSRRGQASSYEQYF. This chain joins TRBV5-1 and TRBJ2-7; the match to TRBD1 covers 7 bases. This CDR3 comprises 16 residues. V lost 4 bases and J lost 0; bases outside the gene matches: 10. CDR1 and CDR2 from the germline V gene are SGHRS and YFSETQ.

V usage is TRBV2 and J usage is TRBJ1-6; 8 nucleotides agree with TRBD1. CDR3 length: 15 residues. Germline loops: CDR1 SNHLY, CDR2 FYNNEI. The V and J ends lost 7 bases and 7 bases, in that order; junction bases with no gene match: 9. The CDR3 DNA follows: TGTGCCAGCATACGGGTCTACAGGGGGAATTCACCCCTCCACTTT. Protein sequence: CASIRVYRGNSPLHF.

The V and J genes are TRBV9 and TRBJ2-3, with 11 positions matching TRBD2. This CDR3 is built from 16 residues. Germline V gene data show CDR1 as SGDLS and CDR2 as YYNGEE. Trimming cost V 4 bases and J 2 bases; bases outside gene matches: 6. The CDR3 reads CASSLGLADHTDTQYF. The CDR3 DNA is TGTGCCAGCAGCCTGGGACTAGCGGACCACACAGATACGCAGTATTTT. Full variable domain (missing parts from reference TRBV9 and TRBJ2-3): DSGVTQTPKHLITATGQRVTLRCSPRSGDLSVYWYQQSLDQGLQFLIQYYNGEERAKGNILERFSAQQFPDLHSELNLSSLELGDSALYFCASSLGLADHTDTQYFGPGTRLTVL.

The V and J genes are TRBV10-3 and TRBJ1-1; no clear D. Per the germline V gene, CDR1 is ENHRY and CDR2 is SYGVKD. The CDR3 is made up of 14 amino acids. Trimming pared 2 bases from V and 0 bases from J, leaving 7 bases between. This CDR3 is CAISENNLNTEAFF. As DNA, the CDR3 is TGTGCCATCAGTGAGAACAACTTGAACACTGAAGCTTTCTTT.

The chain combines TRBV9 with TRBJ1-1, with 8 bases aligning to TRBD1. CDR1 and CDR2 from the germline V gene are SGDLS and YYNGEE. V gave up 2 bases and J gave up 5 bases; unmatched junction bases: 5. The CDR3 runs to 14 residues. Here the CDR3 reads CASSVDRGGTEAFF. CDR3 nucleotides: TGTGCCAGCAGCGTCGACAGGGGAGGAACTGAAGCTTTCTTT.

This clone has only one observation. J is TRBJ2-7 and V is TRBV7-9; D gene ambiguous. V lost 4 bases to trimming and J lost 2 bases, with 18 bases between them. The CDR3 loop spans 16 amino acids. CDR1 is SEHNR, CDR2 FQNEAQ, per germline (reference sequence). The CDR3 DNA follows: TGTGCCAGCAGCTCCTACAGATTATGGATGCCCTACGAGCAGTACTTC. Its protein product is CASSSYRLWMPYEQYF. Using reference TRBV7-9 and TRBJ2-7 for the parts outside the CDR3, the full variable domain is DTGVSQNPRHKITKRGQNVTFRCDPISEHNRLYWYRQTLGQGPEFLTYFQNEAQLEKSRLLSDRFSAERPKGSFSTLEIQRTEQGDSAMYLCASSSYRLWMPYEQYFGPGTRLTVT.

With regard to this clone: One junction end does not reproduce the germline sequence, and a read error may be involved. J is TRBJ1-5 and V is TRBV2; D ambiguous. The CDR3 has 15 residues. Per the germline V gene, CDR1 is SNHLY and CDR2 is FYNNEI. This chain's CDR3 is CASREVGMGNQPQHF. The CDR3 DNA reads as TGTGCCAGCAGGGAAGTGGGGATGGGCAATCAGCCCCAGCATTTT.

The CDR3 loop is CASSELKFGNEQFF. CDR3 coding DNA: TGCGCCAGCAGTGAGTTAAAGTTCGGGAATGAGCAGTTCTTC. The chain combines TRBV10-1 with TRBJ2-1, with unresolved D. The germline V gene has CDR1 WNHNN and CDR2 SYGVQD (reference sequence). Trimming left V 1 base short and J 7 bases short, with 11 bases between. This CDR3 is 14 amino acids long.

V is TRBV5-6 and J is TRBJ1-2; 9 positions agree with TRBD1. Per the germline V gene, CDR1 is SGHDT and CDR2 is YYEEEE. Trimming at V came to 4 bases and at J to 4 bases, leaving 8 bases not matched to a gene. The CDR3 contains 15 residues. CDR3 coding DNA: TGTGCCAGCAGCCTATCCGGACAGGGGACCTATGGCTACACCTTC. It encodes CASSLSGQGTYGYTF.

This clone was recorded only once. This rearrangement joins TRBV27 to TRBJ2-1; D gene unclear. Trimming removed 1 base at V and 4 bases at J, with 17 bases between. Germline V lookup: CDR1 MNHEY, CDR2 SMNVEV (reference sequence). CDR3 length: 17 residues. CDR3 region: CASSLLRVPLKYNEQFF. CDR3 nucleotides: TGTGCCAGCAGTTTATTAAGGGTACCCCTAAAGTACAATGAGCAGTTCTTC.

This rearrangement joins TRBV11-2 to TRBJ1-1; TRBD1 is a possible D gene (6 bases). Germline values: CDR1 SGHAT, CDR2 FQNNGV. This CDR3 region has 13 residues. V was pared by 6 bases and J by 1 base, with 9 bases between. The CDR3 region is CASRLQGNTEAFF. CDR3 nucleotide sequence: TGTGCCAGCAGGTTACAGGGGAACACTGAAGCTTTCTTT.

This sequence joins TRBV29-1 and TRBJ2-5; D is unclear. Germline CDR1 is SQVTM and CDR2 is ANQGSEA. There are 10 residues in the CDR3. V was shortened by 7 bases and J by 5 bases, with 8 bases between the two germline ends. CDR3 protein: CSATWETQYF. CDR3 DNA: TGCAGCGCTACGTGGGAGACCCAGTACTTC. Full variable domain (missing parts from reference TRBV29-1 and TRBJ2-5): SAVISQKPSRDICQRGTSLTIQCQVDSQVTMMFWYRQQPGQSLTLIATANQGSEATYESGFVIDKFPISRPNLTFSTLTVSNMSPEDSSIYLCSATWETQYFGPGTRLLVL.

The table lists this clone with a count of one. V usage is TRBV27 and J usage is TRBJ2-7; D perhaps matches TRBD1 (6 bases). This CDR3 is 16 amino acids long. Germline V CDR1 and CDR2: MNHEY, SMNVEV (reference sequence). Trimming removed 3 bases at V and 2 bases at J, with 17 bases between. The CDR3 coding sequence is TGTGCCAGCAGTTTGGGCCTGGGACACAATCCCTACGAGCAGTACTTC. Translation: CASSLGLGHNPYEQYF.

This rearrangement joins TRBV5-4 to TRBJ2-7; no definite D call. The CDR3 extends over 15 amino acids. Trimming took 4 bases from V and 2 from J, leaving 16 bases between them. Germline V gives CDR1 SGHNT, CDR2 YYREEE (reference sequence). For the CDR3, the DNA is TGTGCCAGCAGCCGTGGGGTTACAGATGCCTACGAGCAGTACTTC. The encoded protein is CASSRGVTDAYEQYF.

This chain links TRBV6-6 with TRBJ2-7, with 7 bases lining up with TRBD1. V shed 2 bases, J shed 0 bases, and the junction held 7 bases outside the gene matches. The CDR3 runs to 16 residues. CDR1 MNHNY and CDR2 SVGAGI come from the germline V gene (reference sequence). The CDR3 protein is CASSYPPGGGSYEQYF. The CDR3 coding sequence is TGTGCCAGCAGTTACCCGCCAGGGGGTGGCTCCTACGAGCAGTACTTC.

This sequence joins TRBV2 and TRBJ2-7; 12 nucleotides match TRBD2. J gave up 4 bases and V 4 bases, and 2 bases lay outside the gene matches. Germline V gives CDR1 SNHLY, CDR2 FYNNEI. The CDR3 totals 14 residues. CDR3 DNA sequence: TGTGCCAGCAGTGGGCTAGCGGGAGGGTACGAGCAGTACTTC. Residues: CASSGLAGGYEQYF.